This entry describes one TCR beta chain. The antigen is undetermined. The data are from a study of Tregs in tolerant kidney transplant recipients. Study findings and constraints: Biological reproducibility was not directly addressed, but technical replication error appeared minimal.

This CDR3 has 14 amino acids. Germline loops: CDR1 LNHDA, CDR2 SQIVND (reference sequence). V gave up 6 bases and J gave up 8 bases, with 14 bases separating them. The table came from immunoSEQ multiplex PCR; TCRdb's copy has only in-frame clones and leaves some out. The table records approximately 98,000 clones, nearly 90% of them present only once. The V gene is TRBV19, the J gene TRBJ2-6; unclear D gene. This sequence originates from a human donor who received a combined kidney and bone marrow transplant. Sequencing used CD4+ T cells from blood, obtained before the transplant. The CDR3 nucleotides read TGTGCCAGTAGCATCGCGCCGGTAACCAACGTCCTGACTTTC. This codes for CASSIAPVTNVLTF.